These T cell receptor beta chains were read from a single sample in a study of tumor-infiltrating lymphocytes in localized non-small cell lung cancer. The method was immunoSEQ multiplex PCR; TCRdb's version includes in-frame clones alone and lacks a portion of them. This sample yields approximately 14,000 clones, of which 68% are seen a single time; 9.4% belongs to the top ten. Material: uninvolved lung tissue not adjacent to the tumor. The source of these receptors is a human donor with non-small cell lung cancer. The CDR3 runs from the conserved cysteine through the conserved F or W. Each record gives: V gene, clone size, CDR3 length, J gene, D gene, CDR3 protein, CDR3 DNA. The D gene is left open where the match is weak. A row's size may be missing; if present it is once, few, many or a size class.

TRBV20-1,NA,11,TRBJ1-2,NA,CSASRGEGYTF,TGCAGTGCCAGTAGGGGGGAAGGCTACACCTTC
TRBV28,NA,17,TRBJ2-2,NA,CASSLTRGWRAPGELFF,TGTGCCAGCAGTTTAACCCGGGGGTGGAGGGCCCCCGGGGAGCTGTTTTTT
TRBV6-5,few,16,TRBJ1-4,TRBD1,CASSYSITGQGGKLFF,TGTGCCAGCAGTTACTCGATAACGGGACAGGGGGGAAAACTGTTTTTT
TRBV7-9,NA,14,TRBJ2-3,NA,CASSQGILTDTQYF,TGTGCCAGCAGCCAGGGAATTCTCACAGATACGCAGTATTTT
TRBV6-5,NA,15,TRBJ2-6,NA,CASRRGIAGANVLTF,TGTGCCAGCAGGAGGGGCATCGCTGGGGCCAACGTCCTGACTTTC
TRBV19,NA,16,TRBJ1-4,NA,CASSWSGFGINEKLFF,TGTGCCAGTAGTTGGTCAGGCTTTGGGATTAACGAAAAACTGTTTTTT
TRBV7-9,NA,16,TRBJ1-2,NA,CASSLGGGQANYGYTF,TGTGCCAGCAGCTTAGGGGGGGGGCAAGCTAACTATGGCTACACCTTC
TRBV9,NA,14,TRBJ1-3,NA,CASSVGAAGNTIYF,TGTGCCAGCAGCGTAGGGGCAGCTGGAAACACCATATATTTT
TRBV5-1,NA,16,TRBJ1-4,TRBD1,CASRPRDREDREKLFF,TGCGCCAGCAGACCAAGGGACAGGGAAGATAGGGAAAAACTGTTTTTT
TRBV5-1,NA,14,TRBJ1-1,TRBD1,CASSSQGGLTEAFF,TGCGCCAGCAGCTCCCAGGGGGGATTAACTGAAGCTTTCTTT